These T cell receptor beta chains were read from a single sample in a study of Ad26.COV2.S vaccination and SARS-CoV-2 variants. Assay: immunoSEQ multiplex PCR; the TCRdb copy retains only in-frame clones and omits some. This table has about 400,000 clones, around 91% appearing once. Here the sequenced sample was peripheral blood, taken in a trial of Ad26.COV2.S vaccine versus placebo. The receptor source for this set is a person aged 18-60 years who received the Ad26.COV2.S COVID-19 vaccine or a placebo. CDR3s include the opening cysteine and the closing phenylalanine or tryptophan. The D gene is left open where the match is weak. Some rows have no size entry. The others give once, few or many, or a class for an expanded clone.

cdr3_aa cdr3_nt clone_size j_call d_call v_call
CASSQGAGSYEQYF TGTGCCAGCAGTCAGGGCGCGGGTTCGTACGAGCAGTACTTC - TRBJ2-7 - TRBV28
CASSVGGLAGGEQYF TGTGCCAGCAGCGTAGGTGGGCTAGCGGGAGGCGAGCAGTACTTC - TRBJ2-7 TRBD2 TRBV9
CASSLPGGERVYYGYTF TGTGCCAGCAGCCTCCCGGGTGGAGAGAGAGTGTACTATGGCTACACCTTC - TRBJ1-2 - TRBV7-7
CASSLQGPNEQFF TGTGCCAGCAGCTTACAGGGACCGAATGAGCAGTTCTTC - TRBJ2-1 - TRBV27
CASSLHVNEQFF TGTGCCAGCAGTTTGCACGTCAATGAGCAGTTCTTC - TRBJ2-1 - TRBV28
CASSPRRGNSPLHF TGTGCCAGCAGCCCACGACGGGGGAATTCACCCCTCCACTTT - TRBJ1-6 - TRBV3-1/TRBV3-2
CASSGTGQLNTEAFF TGTGCCAGCAGCGGTACGGGACAATTGAACACTGAAGCTTTCTTT - TRBJ1-1 - TRBV7-3
CAGGTNEKLFF TGTGCAGGGGGAACTAATGAAAAACTGTTTTTT once TRBJ1-4 - TRBV6-5
CASSPSSYSDTQYF TGTGCCAGCAGCCCGTCTTCTTACTCAGATACGCAGTATTTT - TRBJ2-3 - TRBV7-7
CASSYKPRGGSPLHF TGTGCCAGCAGTTACAAGCCTAGAGGGGGTTCACCCCTCCACTTT few TRBJ1-6 - TRBV6-5
CASSPDPGADSPLHF TGTGCCAGCAGCCCAGACCCCGGCGCGGATTCACCCCTCCACTTT once TRBJ1-6 - TRBV5-4
CASSAGLAGGPHNEQFF TGTGCCAGCAGCGCGGGACTAGCGGGAGGGCCCCACAATGAGCAGTTCTTC - TRBJ2-1 TRBD2 TRBV7-6
CASSSGTGYNEQFF TGTGCCAGCAGTTCCGGGACAGGGTACAATGAGCAGTTCTTC - TRBJ2-1 TRBD1 TRBV6-6
CASSLAPGFGGELFF TGCGCCAGCAGCTTGGCCCCAGGGTTCGGCGGGGAGCTGTTTTTT - TRBJ2-2 - TRBV5-1
CASSFGLAGAGESGELFF TGTGCCAGCAGCTTCGGACTAGCGGGGGCGGGCGAGAGCGGGGAGCTGTTTTTT - TRBJ2-2 TRBD2 TRBV5-6
CASSGDATNEKLFF TGTGCCAGCAGTGGAGACGCAACTAATGAAAAACTGTTTTTT - TRBJ1-4 - TRBV28
CASSSGRQTFGGYTF TGTGCCAGCAGCTCCGGGAGGCAGACCTTTGGGGGCTACACCTTC once TRBJ1-2 - TRBV7-2
CASSRDSASNQPQHF TGTGCCAGCAGCCGGGACAGTGCAAGCAATCAGCCCCAGCATTTT - TRBJ1-5 TRBD1 TRBV27
CASSSTVTGELFF TGCGCCAGCAGCTCGACAGTCACCGGGGAGCTGTTTTTT - TRBJ2-2 - TRBV5-1
CASSPGLAGVIDTQYF TGTGCCAGCAGCCCGGGACTAGCGGGAGTCATAGATACGCAGTATTTT - TRBJ2-3 TRBD2 TRBV5-4
CASSQDQRDNEQFF TGCGCCAGCAGCCAAGATCAGCGGGATAATGAGCAGTTCTTC - TRBJ2-1 TRBD2 TRBV4-1
CASSTGTGPGNEQYF TGCGCCAGCAGCACCGGGACAGGGCCGGGAAACGAGCAGTACTTC once TRBJ2-7 TRBD1 TRBV5-1
CATSDLRGQPQHF TGTGCCACCAGTGATCTCAGGGGACAGCCCCAGCATTTT once TRBJ1-5 - TRBV24-1
CASSQPGQGGTEAFF TGCGCCAGCAGCCAACCTGGACAGGGTGGCACTGAAGCTTTCTTT - TRBJ1-1 TRBD1 TRBV4-1
CASSLGGLGGYNEQFF TGTGCCAGCAGCTTAGGGGGACTAGGGGGATACAATGAGCAGTTCTTC - TRBJ2-1 TRBD2 TRBV11-3
CAWKGKIMNTEAFF TGTGCCTGGAAAGGGAAAATCATGAACACTGAAGCTTTCTTT - TRBJ1-1 - TRBV30
CAWGPGLADNEQFF TGTGCCTGGGGACCGGGACTAGCGGACAATGAGCAGTTCTTC - TRBJ2-1 TRBD2 TRBV30
CASSHGTSGNTGELFF TGTGCCAGCTCACACGGGACTAGCGGGAACACCGGGGAGCTGTTTTTT - TRBJ2-2 TRBD2 TRBV9
CASRRNTGSSNQPQHF TGTGCCAGCAGAAGAAATACAGGTTCTAGCAATCAGCCCCAGCATTTT - TRBJ1-5 - TRBV2
CASSQSGGRTEAFF TGTGCCAGCAGCCAATCGGGGGGGCGCACTGAAGCTTTCTTT - TRBJ1-1 - TRBV7-2
CAWSSGRGYEQYF TGTGCCTGGAGTTCCGGCAGGGGCTACGAGCAGTACTTC - TRBJ2-7 - TRBV30
CASSPLGENEQFF TGTGCCAGCAGTCCACTGGGGGAGAATGAGCAGTTCTTC few TRBJ2-1 - TRBV6-2/TRBV6-3
CASSLAPFGAGELFF TGCGCCAGCAGCTTGGCTCCCTTCGGTGCCGGGGAGCTGTTTTTT - TRBJ2-2 - TRBV5-1
CASSFLTDPYEQYF TGTGCCAGCAGTTTTCTGACAGATCCCTACGAGCAGTACTTC - TRBJ2-7 - TRBV6-5
CASSPAVETQYF TGTGCCAGCTCACCGGCTGTGGAGACCCAGTACTTC - TRBJ2-5 - TRBV18
CARFGRPATYEQYF TGTGCCAGATTCGGTCGGCCTGCCACTTACGAGCAGTACTTC - TRBJ2-7 - TRBV5-3
CASSSERERGETQYF TGTGCCAGCAGCTCAGAGCGGGAGCGGGGAGAGACCCAGTACTTC - TRBJ2-5 TRBD2 TRBV13
CASGSQGSDTQYF TGTGCCAGTGGCAGCCAGGGGTCAGATACGCAGTATTTT - TRBJ2-3 - TRBV19
CASSYGPDRGPYEQYF TGTGCCAGCAGTTATGGGCCAGACAGGGGCCCCTACGAGCAGTACTTC - TRBJ2-7 TRBD1 TRBV6-5
CASSHGQVNTEAFF TGTGCCAGCAGCCATGGACAGGTGAACACTGAAGCTTTCTTT - TRBJ1-1 TRBD1 TRBV5-6
CATSDFIGTSGRANNEQFF TGTGCCACCAGTGATTTCATCGGGACTAGCGGGAGGGCCAACAATGAGCAGTTCTTC - TRBJ2-1 TRBD2 TRBV24-1
CSVEEGVGSKNIQYF TGCAGCGTTGAAGAGGGGGTTGGGTCCAAAAACATTCAGTACTTC - TRBJ2-4 - TRBV29-1
CASSLETPGNTIYF TGCGCCAGCAGCTTGGAGACACCTGGAAACACCATATATTTT - TRBJ1-3 - TRBV5-1
CASSPGSPGGTGELFF TGTGCCAGCAGCCCAGGATCCCCAGGAGGGACCGGGGAGCTGTTTTTT - TRBJ2-2 - TRBV5-4
CASSFQGGPNSPLHF TGTGCCAGCAGCTTTCAAGGGGGCCCTAATTCACCCCTCCACTTT once TRBJ1-6 TRBD1 TRBV11-2
CASSVSTTHTDTQYF TGTGCCAGCAGCGTGAGTACCACACACACAGATACGCAGTATTTT - TRBJ2-3 - TRBV9
CASRRQGSSEQYF TGTGCCAGCAGAAGACAGGGATCCAGCGAGCAGTACTTC - TRBJ2-7 TRBD1 TRBV6-5
CASSSTGTSYNEQFF TGTGCCAGCAGCTCGACCGGGACAAGCTACAATGAGCAGTTCTTC - TRBJ2-1 - TRBV7-9
CASSLRPTGLRLAGYNEQFF TGTGCCAGCAGTCTCCGACCTACAGGGCTTAGACTAGCTGGCTACAATGAGCAGTTCTTC - TRBJ2-1 - TRBV6-6
CATSRAGYEQYF TGTGCCACCAGTCGGGCCGGCTACGAGCAGTACTTC - TRBJ2-7 - TRBV24-1
CASSFGRGAEQYF TGTGCCAGCAGTTTCGGCCGGGGGGCCGAGCAGTACTTC - TRBJ2-7 - TRBV12-3/TRBV12-4